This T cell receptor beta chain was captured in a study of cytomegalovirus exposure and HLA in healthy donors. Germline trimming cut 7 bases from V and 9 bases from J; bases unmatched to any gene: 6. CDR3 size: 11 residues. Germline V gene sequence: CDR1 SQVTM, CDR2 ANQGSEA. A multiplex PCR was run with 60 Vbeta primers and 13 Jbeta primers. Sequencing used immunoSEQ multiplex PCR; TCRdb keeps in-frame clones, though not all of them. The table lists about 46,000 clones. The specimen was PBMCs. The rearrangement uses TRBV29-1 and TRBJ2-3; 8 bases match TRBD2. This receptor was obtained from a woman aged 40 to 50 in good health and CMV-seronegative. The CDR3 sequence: CSGSPGGTQYF. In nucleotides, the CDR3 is TGCAGCGGCAGTCCGGGGGGGACGCAGTATTTT.